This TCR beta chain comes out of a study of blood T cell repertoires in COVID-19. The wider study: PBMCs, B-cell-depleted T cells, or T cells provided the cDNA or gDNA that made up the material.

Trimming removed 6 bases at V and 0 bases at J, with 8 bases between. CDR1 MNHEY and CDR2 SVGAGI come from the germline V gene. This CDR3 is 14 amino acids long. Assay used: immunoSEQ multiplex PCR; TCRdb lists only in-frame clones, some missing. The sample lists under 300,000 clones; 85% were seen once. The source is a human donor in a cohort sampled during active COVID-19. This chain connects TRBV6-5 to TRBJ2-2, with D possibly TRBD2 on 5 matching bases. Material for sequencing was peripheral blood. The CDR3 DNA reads TGTGCCAGCAGACCGGGAACGAACACCGGGGAGCTGTTTTTT. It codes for CASRPGTNTGELFF.